This T cell receptor (beta chain) was sequenced in a study of Ad26.COV2.S vaccination and SARS-CoV-2 variants (dated by TCRdb to about 2021). Background for the entire study: The specificity and breadth of SARS-CoV-2-reactive T cell receptors after Ad26.COV2.S vaccination were assessed by TCRbeta repertoire sequencing. A total of approximately 30 samples were included in the TCR-sequenced set, comprising 19 Ad26.COV2.S vaccine recipients, 5 placebo recipients and 8 SARS-CoV-2 convalescent individuals. Overall study outcomes, separate from this receptor: Higher spike-specific TCR breadth was observed in Ad26.COV2.S recipients than in placebo recipients (P = 0.0014). After vaccination, substantial breadth of spike-specific CD8+ and CD4+ T cell responses was reported. According to the authors, total T cell responses may have been underestimated by the TCR breadth and depth analyses. Vaccine and placebo recipients had comparable non-spike TCR breadth, which fits with the vaccine containing only spike.

In the paper's terms, the time point label means: individuals recovered from natural SARS-CoV-2 infection. For this clone: Its antigen is not yet known. Nothing much larger sits one base from this clone, and base qualities are not available.

Reading the germline V gene gives CDR1 SGHTA and CDR2 FQGNSA. Here V drops 5 bases and J drops 4 bases, and the junction holds 10 bases not matched to any gene. From its cysteine to its phenylalanine, the CDR3 spans 16 amino acids. Just CDR3 DNA is preserved here, 48 bases in frame from base 1. The immunoSEQ Assay was used to sequence TCRbeta CDR3 regions. After extraction, genomic DNA underwent amplification by bias-controlled multiplex PCR, followed by high-throughput sequencing. Regarding the original processing steps: To quantify the absolute abundance of every unique TCRbeta CDR3 region, sequences were collapsed and filtered. Usable DNA was measured by amplifying reference genes present in all nucleated cells, and TCRbeta template counts were normalized to that usable DNA to estimate T cell fraction. Repertoire TCRs were annotated as SARS-CoV-2-specific by exact matching of V gene, CDR3 amino acid sequence and J gene to a known reactive TCR set. MIRA supplied the reference SARS-CoV-2 TCR set, which was filtered for enrichment in COVID-19-positive ImmuneCODE repertoires so that public or cross-reactive TCRs were removed. Drawing on the MIRA antigens, annotated TCRs were analysed further at the level of specific ORF or position within ORF. Depth was the summed frequency of annotated unique rearrangements, while breadth was defined as annotated unique rearrangements over total unique productive rearrangements. TCR breadth was compared between groups using two-sided Wilcoxon rank-sum tests. TCRdb retrieved this table from immuneACCESS and kept in-frame rearrangements only. Not all clones are present; in checked studies, unresolved V genes account for under half, and no reason is known for the remainder. V, J and clone size were drawn from that table, and D and trimming were deduced from the DNA. The sample profile shows fewer than 50,000 clones; approximately 80% of them were found once. 40% to 55% of the sample is taken by the ten largest.

The chain couples TRBV7-2 to TRBJ2-3, with TRBD2 identical over 9 junction bases. Here the sequenced sample was peripheral blood, taken after recovery from COVID-19. The sequence was obtained from a human donor who had recovered from COVID-19. The CDR3 is CASSLDSGRAADTQYF. The bases are TGTGCCAGCAGCCTCGATAGCGGGAGAGCGGCAGATACGCAGTATTTT.